The clone carrying this T cell receptor (beta chain) appeared a few times. Its specificity is unknown. V shed 5 bases and J 5 bases; nucleotides not matched to a gene: 13. This CDR3 region has 16 residues. Germline V CDR1 and CDR2: SGHDT, YYEEEE. The sample originates from a study of beta chain features in type 1 diabetes. Findings and caveats of the study: There was a moderate but significant shortening of TCRB CDR3s in all four CD4+ subsets of Type 1 diabetes patients.

Reverse transcribing all isolated RNA meant expressed TCRB transcripts were sequenced. Profiled with immunoSEQ multiplex PCR; TCRdb holds only in-frame clones, not every one. This sample has hundreds of thousands of clones, with over 12% found just once. The rearrangement uses TRBV5-6 and TRBJ2-1, with 7 bases matching TRBD2. The receptor's source is a young man with type 1 diabetes. The sample consisted of naive CD4+ T cells from blood. The CDR3 DNA reads TGTGCCAGCAGTCCCGACGAGGGACTACACAACAATGAGCAGTTCTTC. Translated, it gives CASSPDEGLHNNEQFF.